This TCR beta chain was retrieved from a study of T-cell reconstitution after alpha-beta-depleted transplantation in children. A library of TCRbeta sequences, prepared with unique molecular identifiers, was generated. One entry per CDR3 protein, called by TCRdb with MiXCR from the PCR reads. The sample records some 490,000 distinct CDR3 sequences, about an eighth being singletons. Only a few counts were recorded for this clonotype. Germline-derived CDR1 and CDR2 are SGHVS and FQNEAQ. Germline trimming cut 2 bases from V and 3 bases from J; bases unmatched to any gene: 17. The CDR3 runs to 19 residues.

This clonotype was sampled from a human donor who donated a stem cell graft to a child with combined immunodeficiency. The chain joins TRBV7-8 to TRBJ2-3; 7 bases match TRBD2. The material sequenced was PBMCs from the stem cell graft donor, taken from the stem cell graft. This CDR3 reads CASSLRGPAGVRATDTQYF. The CDR3 nucleotides read TGTGCCAGCAGCTTAAGAGGACCGGCGGGAGTTAGGGCTACAGATACGCAGTATTTT. Together with reference TRBV7-8 and TRBJ2-3, the CDR3 gives the full variable domain: GAGVSQSPRYKVAKRGQDVALRCDPISGHVSLFWYQQALGQGPEFLTYFQNEAQLDKSGLPSDRFFAERPEGSVSTLKIQRTQQEDSAVYLCASSLRGPAGVRATDTQYFGPGTRLTVL.